Shown below are 20 T cell receptor beta chains from a single sample sequenced in a study of CD8 T cells in Susac syndrome. cDNA came from approximately 0.5 to 1 ug RNA primed by random hexamers. TCRdb reprocessed the immunoSEQ multiplex PCR reads with MiXCR, giving one entry per CDR3 protein. The table has 200,000 to 250,000 distinct CDR3 sequences, roughly 90% seen once. The sample consisted of CD8+ T cells from PBMCs. These receptors were taken from a human donor with multiple sclerosis.

This clonotype was seen more than once but under ten times. This chain uses TRBV4-3 with TRBJ2-7; D assignment may be TRBD1 or TRBD2 (6 bases each). Germline CDR1 is LGHNA and CDR2 is YSLEER. The V and J ends lost 2 bases and 10 bases respectively, with 15 bases between them. The CDR3 loop spans 13 amino acids. The CDR3 DNA sequence: TGCGCCAGCAGCCAAAGGGGGGAAGGGGATCAGTACTTC. The encoded protein is CASSQRGEGDQYF.

The genes are TRBV5-6 and TRBJ1-2; D may be TRBD1 (5 bases). Germline values: CDR1 SGHDT, CDR2 YYEEEE. Trimming left V 2 bases short and J 7 bases short, with 18 bases between. The CDR3 runs 15 residues. The CDR3 reads CASSFGTPGGSGYTF. The CDR3 DNA reads as TGTGCCAGCAGCTTCGGGACCCCCGGAGGCTCTGGCTACACCTTC.

The chain uses TRBV5-4 and TRBJ2-5; 10 bases are a match to TRBD1. Germline V lookup: CDR1 SGHNT, CDR2 YYREEE (reference sequence). With 4 bases clipped from V and 7 bases from J, the junction kept 7 bases outside the gene matches. This CDR3 has 14 amino acids. CDR3 nucleotide sequence: TGTGCCAGCAGCGCAGACAGGGGGCTGGTGACCCAGTACTTC. It translates to CASSADRGLVTQYF.

The chain has TRBV7-2 and TRBJ1-5; D uncertain. CDR3 size: 15 residues. The germline V and J ends were trimmed by 1 base and 0 bases, with 7 bases remaining between them. In germline, CDR1 is SGHTA, CDR2 FQGNSA. CDR3: CASSLVLYSNQPQHF. DNA of the CDR3: TGTGCCAGCAGCTTAGTACTTTATAGCAATCAGCCCCAGCATTTT.

The chain carries TRBV4-1 and TRBJ2-1; TRBD1 might be the D (6 bases). V lost 4 bases to trimming and J lost 8 bases, with 18 bases between them. Germline V gives CDR1 MGHRA, CDR2 YSYEKL. The CDR3 covers 15 residues. This CDR3 reads CASSPAGTSPHEQFF. The CDR3, as DNA: TGCGCCAGCAGCCCAGCCGGGACATCGCCCCATGAGCAGTTCTTC.

J is TRBJ1-1 and V is TRBV9, with 7 bases identical to TRBD1. With 0 bases clipped from V and 11 bases from J, the junction kept 10 bases outside the gene matches. CDR1 and CDR2 from the germline V gene are SGDLS and YYNGEE. The CDR3 runs 14 residues. Written as DNA, the CDR3 is TGTGCCAGCAGCGTAGCTAGTGGGGACAGAGTGGCTTTCTTT. It is translated as CASSVASGDRVAFF.

The rearrangement links TRBV27 to TRBJ2-1; TRBD1 aligns across 9 bases. Germline V lookup: CDR1 MNHEY, CDR2 SMNVEV (reference sequence). The length of the CDR3 is 14 residues. Trimming cost V 9 bases and J 2 bases; bases outside gene matches: 5. This CDR3 reads CASMTGGAYNEQFF. CDR3 in DNA: TGTGCCAGTATGACAGGGGGTGCCTACAATGAGCAGTTCTTC.

V usage is TRBV12-3 or TRBV12-4 and J usage is TRBJ1-1, with 9 bases that match TRBD1. The CDR3 is made up of 15 amino acids. V lost 5 bases and J lost 0; bases outside the gene matches: 4. CDR3 in DNA: TGTGCCAGCAGTCCCGGGACAGGGTTGAACACTGAAGCTTTCTTT. Amino acid sequence: CASSPGTGLNTEAFF.

The rearrangement uses TRBV15 and TRBJ1-5; the D is unclear. V was pared by 0 bases and J by 6 bases, with 15 bases between. Germline values: CDR1 LNHNV, CDR2 YYDKDF (reference sequence). The CDR3 length is 16 residues. The CDR3 protein is CATSRDVSWGTQPQHF. CDR3 sequence (DNA): TGTGCCACCAGCAGAGATGTATCTTGGGGAACTCAGCCCCAGCATTTT. The whole variable domain, filled in from reference TRBV15 and TRBJ1-5, reads DAMVIQNPRYQVTQFGKPVTLSCSQTLNHNVMYWYQQKSSQAPKLLFHYYDKDFNNEADTPDNFQSRRPNTSFCFLDIRSPGLGDTAMYLCATSRDVSWGTQPQHFGDGTRLSIL.

CDR3 loop: CSADPSGVPYNEQFF. The CDR3 bases are TGCAGTGCTGACCCTAGCGGGGTCCCCTACAATGAGCAGTTCTTC. The rearrangement links TRBV20-1 to TRBJ2-1, with 9 bases identical to TRBD2. CDR3 size: 15 residues. Trimming at V came to 5 bases and at J to 2 bases, leaving 7 bases not matched to a gene. Per the germline V gene, CDR1 is DFQATT and CDR2 is SNEGSKA (reference sequence).

This chain uses TRBV3-1 with TRBJ2-5; 8 positions agree with TRBD2. The CDR3 extends over 18 amino acids. Germline-derived CDR1 and CDR2 are LGHDT and YNNKEL (reference sequence). Trimming at V came to 5 bases and at J to 0 bases, leaving 14 bases not matched to a gene. The CDR3 nucleotides are TGTGCCAGCAGCTTCTCGGCCACTAGCGGTTGGTACCAAGAGACCCAGTACTTC. This encodes CASSFSATSGWYQETQYF.

This chain connects TRBV5-6 to TRBJ1-2; 7 bases are a match to TRBD1. This CDR3 spans 15 amino acids. V lost 3 bases and J lost 2; bases outside the gene matches: 7. The germline gives CDR1 SGHDT, CDR2 YYEEEE. For the CDR3, the DNA is TGTGCCAGCAGCTCGGGACAGACTATGAACTATGGCTACACCTTC. Protein: CASSSGQTMNYGYTF.

The rearrangement links TRBV7-9 to TRBJ2-1, with 7 bases lining up with TRBD2. Trimming cost V 1 base and J 5 bases; bases outside gene matches: 5. The germline CDR1 and CDR2 sequences are SEHNR and FQNEAQ (reference sequence). The CDR3 extends over 15 amino acids. The CDR3 sequence is CASSLGLAEHNEQFF. CDR3 DNA sequence: TGTGCCAGCAGCTTAGGGCTAGCGGAGCACAATGAGCAGTTCTTC.

The chain carries TRBV27 and TRBJ1-2, with D maybe TRBD1 (6 bases). The CDR3 runs to 14 residues. Per germline, CDR1 MNHEY and CDR2 SMNVEV (reference sequence). V lost 7 bases and J lost 6, with 18 bases in between. Here the CDR3 reads CASTSTTGPHGYTF. As DNA, the CDR3 is TGTGCCAGCACCTCAACGACAGGCCCGCATGGCTACACCTTC.

J is TRBJ2-7 and V is TRBV18, with D hard to call. Looked up from germline, CDR1 is KGHSH and CDR2 is LQKENI. This CDR3 spans 14 amino acids. V lost 5 bases, J lost 5 bases, and 16 bases lay in between. The CDR3: CASSSPYSGHEQYF. For the CDR3, the DNA is TGTGCCAGCTCATCCCCCTATTCTGGCCACGAGCAGTACTTC.

The gene calls are TRBV4-2 and TRBJ2-7; D ambiguous. The CDR3 contains 14 residues. Germline V gives CDR1 LGHNA, CDR2 YNFKEQ. V lost 0 bases to trimming and J lost 0 bases, with 6 bases between them. This CDR3 reads CASSQDAASYEQYF. CDR3 DNA: TGTGCCAGCAGCCAAGATGCGGCCTCCTACGAGCAGTACTTC.

CDR3 nucleotides: TGTGCCAGCAGCGTCCCCCGGACAGGCGACACCGGGGAGCTGTTTTTT. It yields the protein CASSVPRTGDTGELFF. The rearrangement links TRBV9 to TRBJ2-2; 7 nucleotides line up with TRBD1. The CDR3 totals 16 residues. V shed 2 bases and J 3 bases; nucleotides not matched to a gene: 7. Germline CDR1 and CDR2: SGDLS and YYNGEE.

On this clonotype itself: The junction departs from the called germline gene at one end, perhaps through a read error. The chain employs TRBV7-7 and TRBJ2-5; TRBD2 agrees at 10 bases. The CDR3 has 13 amino acids. Germline assignment: CDR1 SSHAT and CDR2 FNYEAQ (reference sequence). Written as DNA, the CDR3 is TGTGCTAGCAGCTCGGGACTAGCGGAGACCCAGTACTTC. Its translation is CASSSGLAETQYF.

There are a few counts of this clonotype. The chain couples TRBV4-3 to TRBJ2-7; D unclear. V dropped 3 bases and J dropped 7 bases, with 16 bases sitting between them. The CDR3 runs to 14 residues. The germline CDR1 and CDR2 sequences are LGHNA and YSLEER. In DNA, the CDR3 is TGCGCCAGCAGCCACCATCAAACCAGGTCAGAGCAGTACTTC. It specifies CASSHHQTRSEQYF.

This rearrangement joins TRBV30 to TRBJ2-2; D may correspond to TRBD1 or TRBD2 (5 bases each). Germline V gene lookup returns CDR1 GTSNPN and CDR2 SVGIG (reference sequence). V was pared by 2 bases and J by 0 bases, with 10 bases between. This CDR3 has 15 amino acids. Here the CDR3 DNA reads TGTGCCTGGAGTTACGGGGCTACGAACACCGGGGAGCTGTTTTTT. Amino acid sequence: CAWSYGATNTGELFF.